The present T cell receptor beta chain was sequenced within a study of blood T cell repertoires in COVID-19. Assay used: immunoSEQ multiplex PCR; TCRdb lists only in-frame clones, some missing. The table shows around 29,000 clones, with roughly 87% occurring only once. This clone appeared a single time. The V and J ends lost 0 bases and 0 bases respectively, with 6 bases between them. This CDR3 comprises 16 residues. Germline lookup yields CDR1 MNHEY and CDR2 SMNVEV (reference sequence). The chain combines TRBV27 with TRBJ1-6; D not certain. The sequence came from a woman in her fifties or sixties with active COVID-19. Sequencing used peripheral blood. CDR3 in DNA: TGTGCCAGCAGTTTATCTCCCGGCTCCTATAATTCACCCCTCCACTTT. Translating it yields CASSLSPGSYNSPLHF.